This is a list of T cell receptor beta chains from one sample in a study of vaccination and CD4 T cells after COVID-19. TCRdb reprocessed the PCR reads via MiXCR and lists one record per CDR3 protein. The sample includes about 12,000 distinct CDR3 sequences, less than 65% of them seen just once. Their antigens remain unidentified. Sequencing was performed on CD4+ T cells from blood, cultured in vitro. These TCRs come from a human donor who had recovered from COVID-19. Both conserved end residues are part of each CDR3. The order of the fields is J gene, V gene, clone size, D gene, CDR3 DNA, CDR3 protein. A D gene is named only where the DNA matches it firmly. Where a row states a size, it is once, few, many or the class of an expanded clone; other rows omit it.

TRBJ1-1 | TRBV19 | . | . | TGTGCCAGTTCGAGGATGAACACTGAAGCTTTCTTT | CASSRMNTEAFF
TRBJ1-2 | TRBV24-1 | . | . | TGTGCCACCAGTGATTTGCGGAGGTCAAGGGGAACAATCTTGTATGGCTACACCTTC | CATSDLRRSRGTILYGYTF
TRBJ1-5 | TRBV5-7 | . | TRBD1 | TGTGCCAGCAGCTTGGCGTCCGTTGGACAGGGGTATCAGCCCCAGCATTTT | CASSLASVGQGYQPQHF
TRBJ1-3 | TRBV7-2 | . | . | TGTGCCAGCAGCTTCCCAGGGCGGTCGGGAAACACCATATATTTT | CASSFPGRSGNTIYF
TRBJ2-3 | TRBV6-5 | few | . | TGTGCCAGCAGTTACTCCCGAGGGGCCACAGATACGCAGTATTTT | CASSYSRGATDTQYF
TRBJ1-6 | TRBV6-2/TRBV6-3 | . | . | TGTGCCAGCAGCCCCAGAGGGAGCTCCTATAATTCACCCCTCCACTTT | CASSPRGSSYNSPLHF
TRBJ2-3 | TRBV6-1 | few | TRBD2 | TGTGCCAGCAGCCGGGGGGGGGGAGATACGCAGTATTTT | CASSRGGGDTQYF
TRBJ2-3 | TRBV30 | . | TRBD2 | TGTGCCTGGAGTGTACGTTCGGGGGGGGATACGCAGTATTTT | CAWSVRSGGDTQYF
TRBJ1-1 | TRBV7-8 | . | TRBD1 | TGTGCCAGCAGCTTAGGGGACAGAATGAACACTGAAGCTTTCTTT | CASSLGDRMNTEAFF
TRBJ2-1 | TRBV2 | . | . | TGTGCCAGCAGGGCCTACAATGAGCAGTTCTTC | CASRAYNEQFF
TRBJ2-4 | TRBV6-1 | . | TRBD1 | TGTGCCAGCAGTGACTCTGGGACAGGGGACTGGAGGTCCAAAAACATTCAGTACTTC | CASSDSGTGDWRSKNIQYF
TRBJ2-7 | TRBV5-1 | . | . | TGCGCCAGCAGCTCGCTCCCAACAGGAGGTCCCTCCTACGAGCAGTACTTC | CASSSLPTGGPSYEQYF
TRBJ2-7 | TRBV5-4 | . | . | TGTGCCAGCAGCACCCCACGGGACGGACTCTACGAGCAGTACTTC | CASSTPRDGLYEQYF
TRBJ2-7 | TRBV5-4 | once | . | TGTGCCAGCAGCCCTTTGGGATCGTCCTACGAGCAGTACTTC | CASSPLGSSYEQYF
TRBJ1-2 | TRBV2 | . | TRBD1 | TGTGCCAGCAGGAAAGACAGGGGCGGCGGCTATGGCTACACCTTC | CASRKDRGGGYGYTF
TRBJ1-2 | TRBV5-1 | . | . | TGCGCCAGCAGCTTTGACAGTCCCGACTATGGCTACACCTTC | CASSFDSPDYGYTF
TRBJ1-2 | TRBV19 | few | . | TGTGCCAGTAGTATGAACCCCAGGAGGGGCTACACCTTC | CASSMNPRRGYTF